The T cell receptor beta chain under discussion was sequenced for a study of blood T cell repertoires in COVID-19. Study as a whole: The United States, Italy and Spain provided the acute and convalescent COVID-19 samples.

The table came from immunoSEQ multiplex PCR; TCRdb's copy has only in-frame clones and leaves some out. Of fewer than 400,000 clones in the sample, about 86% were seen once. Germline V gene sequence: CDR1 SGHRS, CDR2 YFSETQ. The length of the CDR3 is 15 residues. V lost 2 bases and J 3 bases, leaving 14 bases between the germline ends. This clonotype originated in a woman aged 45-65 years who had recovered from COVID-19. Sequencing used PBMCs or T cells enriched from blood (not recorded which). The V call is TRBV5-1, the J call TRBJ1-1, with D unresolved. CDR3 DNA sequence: TGCGCCAGCAGCTTTTCGGAGTTCGCGGACACTGAAGCTTTCTTT. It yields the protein CASSFSEFADTEAFF.